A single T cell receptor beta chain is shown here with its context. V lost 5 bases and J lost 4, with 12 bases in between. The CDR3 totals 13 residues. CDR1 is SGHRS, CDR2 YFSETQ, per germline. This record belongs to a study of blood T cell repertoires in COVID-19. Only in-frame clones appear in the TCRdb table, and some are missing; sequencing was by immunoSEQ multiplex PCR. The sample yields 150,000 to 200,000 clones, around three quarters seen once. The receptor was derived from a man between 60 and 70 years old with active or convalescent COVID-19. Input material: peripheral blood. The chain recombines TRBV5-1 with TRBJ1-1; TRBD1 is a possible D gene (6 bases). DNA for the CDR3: TGCGCCAGCAGTCAGGGGAGTGGCACTGAAGCTTTCTTT. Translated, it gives CASSQGSGTEAFF.